This is a list of T cell receptor beta chains from one sample in a study of blood T cell repertoires in COVID-19. Assay used: immunoSEQ multiplex PCR; TCRdb lists only in-frame clones, some missing. This sample has 470,000 or so clones; approximately 85% occur once, and the top ten carry 3% to 3.5%. The specimen was peripheral blood. These receptors were taken from a human donor in a cohort sampled during active COVID-19. The CDR3 runs from the conserved cysteine through the conserved F or W.

v_call cdr3_length cdr3_aa
TRBV14 15 CASSLNRAKNEKLFF
TRBV24-1 17 CATSESSGSSGTGELFF
TRBV5-4 18 CASSLDIWLAGETDTQYF
TRBV7-3 16 CASSLLAGGPTGELFF
TRBV2 13 CASTPILNTEAFF
TRBV27 14 CASSRTSGVDTQYF
TRBV10-3 14 CAISERGDSQPQHF
TRBV19 13 CASRGIPSYEQYF
TRBV28 16 CASSPSLQGAINGYTF
TRBV10-1 14 CASSQAPGNTEAFF
TRBV12-5 12 CASGLVGSEQYF
TRBV10-3 11 CATGTAEKLFF
TRBV30 14 CAWIPRDNLGEQYF
TRBV11-2 15 CASTLRAGLNTEAFF
TRBV7-6 15 CASSPSGLATDTQYF
TRBV9 15 CASSVELAGYNEQFF
TRBV5-4 15 CASSLKDRIIYEQYF
TRBV19 14 CASSLAGVVREQYF
TRBV18 14 CASSPTGAGDTQYF
TRBV12-3/TRBV12-4 13 CASSFGGGYGYTF
TRBV7-3 15 CASSLTGQPLNEQFF
TRBV9 14 CASSPNQGLQPQHF
TRBV6-1 15 CASSEVGVYYNEQFF
TRBV7-2 13 CASSKALNTEAFF
TRBV5-1 13 CASSSGLDNEQFF
TRBV5-6 15 CASSLQGVRFIGYTF
TRBV2 17 CASSERLLPSGSYEQYF
TRBV5-4 16 CASSLGGRAVYNEQFF
TRBV10-2 11 CASSTSNEQFF
TRBV25-1 15 CASSVQGQGAQEQFF
TRBV9 14 CASSAGLAGNEQFF
TRBV5-6 14 CASSLPTGYTEAFF
TRBV9 16 CASSVVPSGSYNEQFF
TRBV9 14 CASSPTGVGTEAFF
TRBV5-4 15 CASSSGLATYNEQFF
TRBV27 15 CASSSNTDRVTEAFF